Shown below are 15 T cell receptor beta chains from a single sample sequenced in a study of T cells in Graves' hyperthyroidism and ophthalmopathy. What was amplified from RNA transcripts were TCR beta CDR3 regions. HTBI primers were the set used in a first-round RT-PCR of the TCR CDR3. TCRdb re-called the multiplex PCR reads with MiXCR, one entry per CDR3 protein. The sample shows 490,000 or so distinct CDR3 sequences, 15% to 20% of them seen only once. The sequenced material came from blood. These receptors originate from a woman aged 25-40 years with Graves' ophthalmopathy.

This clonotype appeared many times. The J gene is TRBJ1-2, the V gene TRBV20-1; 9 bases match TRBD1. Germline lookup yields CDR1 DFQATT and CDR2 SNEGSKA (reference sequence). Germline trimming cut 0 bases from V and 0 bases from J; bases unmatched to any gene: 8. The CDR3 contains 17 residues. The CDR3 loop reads CSARDFTGGAPNYGYTF. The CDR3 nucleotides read TGCAGTGCTAGAGATTTCACAGGGGGCGCGCCTAACTATGGCTACACCTTC.

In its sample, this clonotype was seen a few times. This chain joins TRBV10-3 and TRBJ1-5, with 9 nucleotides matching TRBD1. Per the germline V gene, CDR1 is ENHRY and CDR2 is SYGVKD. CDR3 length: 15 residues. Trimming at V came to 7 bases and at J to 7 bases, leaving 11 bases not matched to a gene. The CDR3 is CAIKAGQGLGQPQHF. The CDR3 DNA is TGTGCCATCAAAGCGGGACAGGGTTTAGGACAGCCCCAGCATTTT.

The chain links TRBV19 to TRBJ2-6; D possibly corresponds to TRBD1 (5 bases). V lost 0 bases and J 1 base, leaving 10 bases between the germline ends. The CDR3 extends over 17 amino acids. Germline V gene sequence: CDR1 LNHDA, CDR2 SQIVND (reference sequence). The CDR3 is CASSIDKGMSGANVLTF. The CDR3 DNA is TGTGCCAGTAGTATAGATAAGGGGATGTCTGGGGCCAACGTCCTGACTTTC.

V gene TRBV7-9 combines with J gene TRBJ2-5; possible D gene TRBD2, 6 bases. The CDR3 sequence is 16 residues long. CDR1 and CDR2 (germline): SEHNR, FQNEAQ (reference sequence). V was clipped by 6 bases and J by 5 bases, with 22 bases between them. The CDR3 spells CASRGFERERGETQYF. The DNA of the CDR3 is TGTGCCAGCAGGGGATTTGAACGGGAGCGCGGGGAGACCCAGTACTTC.

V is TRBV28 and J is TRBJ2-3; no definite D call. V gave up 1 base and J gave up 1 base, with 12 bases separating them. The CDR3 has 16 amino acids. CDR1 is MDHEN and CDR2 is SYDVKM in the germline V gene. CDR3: CASSLSPRPGTDTQYF. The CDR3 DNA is TGTGCCAGCAGTTTATCCCCCCGACCGGGCACAGATACGCAGTATTTT.

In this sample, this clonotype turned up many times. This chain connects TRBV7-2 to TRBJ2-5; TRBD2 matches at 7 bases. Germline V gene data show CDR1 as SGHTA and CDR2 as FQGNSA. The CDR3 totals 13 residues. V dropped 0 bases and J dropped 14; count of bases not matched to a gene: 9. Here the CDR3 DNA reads TGTGCCAGCAGCTTAGCTAGCGGGTCCGAATCCTACTTC. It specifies CASSLASGSESYF. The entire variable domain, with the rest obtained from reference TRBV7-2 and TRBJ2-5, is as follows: GAGVSQSPSNKVTEKGKDVELRCDPISGHTALYWYRQSLGQGLEFLIYFQGNSAPDKSGLPSDRFSAERTGGSVSTLTIQRTQQEDSAVYLCASSLASGSESYFGPGTRLLVL.

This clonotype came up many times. CDR3 DNA: TGTGCCAGCAGCGCAGGGATTGGGGGTCAGCCCCAGCATTTT. Residues: CASSAGIGGQPQHF. This chain uses TRBV2 with TRBJ1-5; tentatively, D is TRBD1 (5 bases). Between the trimmed V and J ends, which lost 6 bases and 6 bases, there was a span of 15 bases. CDR1 and CDR2 (germline): SNHLY, FYNNEI. The CDR3 consists of 14 residues.

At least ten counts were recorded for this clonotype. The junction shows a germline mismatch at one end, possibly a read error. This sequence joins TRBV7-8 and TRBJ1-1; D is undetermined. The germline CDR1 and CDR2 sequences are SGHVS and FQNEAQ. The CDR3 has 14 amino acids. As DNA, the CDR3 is TGTGCCAGCAGGTTAGGTTGGGAGAACACTGAAGCTTTCTTT. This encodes CASRLGWENTEAFF.

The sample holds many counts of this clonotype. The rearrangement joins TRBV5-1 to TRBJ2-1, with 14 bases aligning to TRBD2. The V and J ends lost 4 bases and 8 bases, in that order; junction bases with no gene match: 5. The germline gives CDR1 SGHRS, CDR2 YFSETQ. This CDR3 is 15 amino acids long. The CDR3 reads CASSTGTSGRDEQFF. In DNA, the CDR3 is TGCGCCAGCAGCACCGGGACTAGCGGGAGAGATGAGCAGTTCTTC.

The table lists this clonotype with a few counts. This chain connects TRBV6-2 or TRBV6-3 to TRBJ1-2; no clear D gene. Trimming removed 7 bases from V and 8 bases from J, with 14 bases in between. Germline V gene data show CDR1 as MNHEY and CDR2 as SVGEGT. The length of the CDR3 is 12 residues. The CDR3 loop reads CASKEYQAGYTF. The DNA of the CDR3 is TGTGCCAGCAAGGAATACCAGGCCGGCTACACCTTC.

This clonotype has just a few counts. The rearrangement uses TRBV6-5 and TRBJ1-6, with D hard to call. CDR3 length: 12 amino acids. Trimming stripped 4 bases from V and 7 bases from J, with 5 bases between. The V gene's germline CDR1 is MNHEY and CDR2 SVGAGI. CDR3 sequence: CASSFSNSPLHF. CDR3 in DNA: TGTGCCAGCAGTTTTTCAAATTCACCCCTCCACTTT.

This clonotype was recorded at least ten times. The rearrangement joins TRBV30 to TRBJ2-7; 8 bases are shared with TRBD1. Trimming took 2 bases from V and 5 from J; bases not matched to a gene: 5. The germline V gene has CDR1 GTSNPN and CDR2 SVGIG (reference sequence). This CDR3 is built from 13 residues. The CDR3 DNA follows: TGTGCCTGGAGTACGACAGGGGTCAACGAGCAGTACTTC. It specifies CAWSTTGVNEQYF.

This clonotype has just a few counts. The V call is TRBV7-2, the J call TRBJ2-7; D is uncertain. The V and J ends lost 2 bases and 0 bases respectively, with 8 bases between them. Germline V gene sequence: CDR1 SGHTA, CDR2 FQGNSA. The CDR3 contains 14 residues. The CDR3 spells CASSLQEVSYEQYF. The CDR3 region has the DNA TGTGCCAGCAGCTTACAAGAGGTCTCCTACGAGCAGTACTTC.

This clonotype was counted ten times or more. DNA for the CDR3: TGTGCCAGCAGCATTACTAGTGCAAACGAGCAGTACTTC. Amino acid sequence: CASSITSANEQYF. The V gene is TRBV7-2, the J gene TRBJ2-7, with D tentatively TRBD2 (5 bases). V lost 5 bases to trimming and J lost 5 bases, with 13 bases between them. The CDR3 runs 13 residues. Germline loops: CDR1 SGHTA, CDR2 FQGNSA.

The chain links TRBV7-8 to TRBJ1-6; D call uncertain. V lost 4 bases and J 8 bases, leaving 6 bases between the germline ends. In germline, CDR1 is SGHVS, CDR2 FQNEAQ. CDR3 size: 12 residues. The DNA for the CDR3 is TGTGCCAGCAGCTGGGGTGATTCACCCCTCCACTTT. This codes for CASSWGDSPLHF. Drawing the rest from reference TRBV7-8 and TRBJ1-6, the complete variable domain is GAGVSQSPRYKVAKRGQDVALRCDPISGHVSLFWYQQALGQGPEFLTYFQNEAQLDKSGLPSDRFFAERPEGSVSTLKIQRTQQEDSAVYLCASSWGDSPLHFGNGTRLTVT.